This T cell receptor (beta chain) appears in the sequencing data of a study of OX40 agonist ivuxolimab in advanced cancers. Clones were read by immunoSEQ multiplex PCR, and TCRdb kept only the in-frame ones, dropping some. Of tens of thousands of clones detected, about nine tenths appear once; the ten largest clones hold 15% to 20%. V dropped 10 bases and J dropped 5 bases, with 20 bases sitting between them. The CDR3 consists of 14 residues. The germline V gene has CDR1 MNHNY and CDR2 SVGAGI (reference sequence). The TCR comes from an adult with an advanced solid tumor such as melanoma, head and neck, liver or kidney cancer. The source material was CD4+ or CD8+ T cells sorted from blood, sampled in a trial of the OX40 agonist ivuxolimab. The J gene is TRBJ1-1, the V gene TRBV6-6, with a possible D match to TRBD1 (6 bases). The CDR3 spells CATILEGGGTEAFF. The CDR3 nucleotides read TGTGCCACGATTTTGGAAGGGGGTGGGACTGAAGCTTTCTTT.